A single sample gave rise to the 8 T cell receptor beta chains below, sequenced in a study of blood T cells in healthy people across ages. A J-beta primer mix and a sample-barcoded 5' primer were used in a second PCR of roughly 6 to 11 cycles. One entry per CDR3 protein, called by TCRdb with MiXCR from the 5' RACE reads. The table has hundreds of thousands of distinct CDR3 sequences, roughly 30% seen once. Sequencing used blood. The receptors here all came from a woman at least 80 years old in good health.

This clonotype has ten or more counts. The J gene is TRBJ1-3, the V gene TRBV7-9; 7 positions agree with TRBD1. This CDR3 contains 15 residues. The trim removed 4 bases at V and 2 bases at J, leaving 5 bases unmatched. CDR1 and CDR2 (germline): SEHNR, FQNEAQ (reference sequence). CDR3: CASSYTGTAGNTIYF. The CDR3 bases are TGTGCCAGCAGCTACACCGGGACAGCTGGAAACACCATATATTTT.

On this clonotype: A much larger clone is a single base away; this may be a read error. V usage is TRBV11-1 and J usage is TRBJ2-3; D may be TRBD1 or TRBD2 (6 bases each). The CDR3 contains 14 residues. Germline-derived CDR1 and CDR2 are SGHAT and FQDESV (reference sequence). The CDR3 nucleotides read TGTGCCAGCAGCGGGCGGGACCCGACAGGTACGCAGTATTTT. Its translation: CASSGRDPTGTQYF.

This clonotype was detected a few times. The chain combines TRBV5-1 with TRBJ1-2; 7 bases line up with TRBD1. The CDR3 is made up of 13 amino acids. V was pared by 2 bases and J by 7 bases, with 5 bases of the junction left unmatched. Germline CDR1 SGHRS, CDR2 YFSETQ. CDR3 region: CASSFTGDGGYTF. DNA for the CDR3: TGCGCCAGCAGCTTCACAGGGGACGGTGGCTACACCTTC.

At least ten counts were recorded for this clonotype. The chain joins TRBV28 to TRBJ2-1; D is unclear. V was pared by 5 bases and J by 7 bases, with 6 bases between. Germline V gene lookup returns CDR1 MDHEN and CDR2 SYDVKM. This CDR3 is 11 amino acids long. CDR3: CASSPWNEQFF. CDR3 nucleotide sequence: TGTGCCAGCAGTCCTTGGAATGAGCAGTTCTTC.

To note about this clonotype: Given a much more abundant clone one base away, this may be a read error. The J gene is TRBJ2-5, the V gene TRBV12-3 or TRBV12-4, with TRBD1 identical over 7 bases. The tail of the sequence fits TRBJ2-7 better, so the J call may be wrong. The CDR3 is made up of 13 amino acids. This CDR3 reads CACRATGLYEQYF. In nucleotides, the CDR3 is TGTGCCTGCAGGGCGACAGGGTTATACGAGCAGTACTTC.

This clonotype was recorded at least ten times. The chain employs TRBV20-1 and TRBJ2-7; the D is unclear. The CDR3 has 15 residues. The germline V gene has CDR1 DFQATT and CDR2 SNEGSKA (reference sequence). The V end was cut by 2 bases, the J end by 0 bases, with 14 bases between. The CDR3 DNA is TGCAGTGCTAGATCCCACGTACCGAGCTCCTACGAGCAGTACTTC. As protein: CSARSHVPSSYEQYF.

This clonotype was picked up many times. The chain couples TRBV5-4 to TRBJ1-2; D perhaps matches TRBD1 (6 bases). Germline CDR1 is SGHNT and CDR2 is YYREEE (reference sequence). This CDR3 comprises 16 residues. With 4 bases removed from V and 2 bases from J, the gap between germline ends came to 18 bases. The CDR3 DNA sequence: TGTGCCAGCAGCCCCGAAGGGGGGGGCGCAAACTATGGCTACACCTTC. Amino acids: CASSPEGGGANYGYTF. Supplemented by reference TRBV5-4 and TRBJ1-2, the full variable domain reads ETGVTQSPTHLIKTRGQQVTLRCSSQSGHNTVSWYQQALGQGPQFIFQYYREEENGRGNFPPRFSGLQFPNYSSELNVNALELDDSALYLCASSPEGGGANYGYTFGSGTRLTVV.

The chain is built from TRBV28 and TRBJ1-1, with D possibly matching TRBD1 (5 bases). Germline V CDR1 and CDR2: MDHEN, SYDVKM. This CDR3 is 16 amino acids long. Between the trimmed V and J ends, which lost 2 bases and 4 bases, there was a span of 17 bases. CDR3 nucleotides: TGTGCCAGCAGTTTAAGCTCCGGGGCTTCCGGCACTGAAGCTTTCTTT. Its translation is CASSLSSGASGTEAFF.